This is a list of T cell receptor beta chains from one sample in a study of shared clonotypes between healthy human individuals. Clones were sequenced by immunoSEQ multiplex PCR, and TCRdb holds only the in-frame ones, with some missing. The data show more than 550,000 clones, roughly 87% seen once. Sequencing was done on a sample of memory CD8+ T cells from PBMCs. These receptors were taken from a man younger than 35 in good health. Some clones in this sample may be carry-over from other donors' samples. Both conserved end residues are part of each CDR3. The order of the fields is V gene, clone size, J gene, D gene, CDR3 DNA, CDR3 protein. A D gene is named only where the DNA matches it firmly. Clone size appears in some rows only: once, few, many, or a class for an expanded clone.

>TRBV2|-|TRBJ2-1|-
TGTGCCAGCAGTGAAGTGAGGGGGGGTTATGAGCAGTTCTTC
CASSEVRGGYEQFF
>TRBV18|-|TRBJ1-5|-
TGTGCCAGCACCCGCTGGCCCCTAGGAAGACATGGGGGCAATCAGCCCCAGCATTTT
CASTRWPLGRHGGNQPQHF
>TRBV19|-|TRBJ1-2|TRBD1
TGTGCCAGTGTCCCCCCGACAGGGGAGAGTGACTATGGCTACACCTTC
CASVPPTGESDYGYTF
>TRBV28|-|TRBJ2-7|-
TGTGCCAGCAGGGCGACAGGTTCTCCCTACGAGCAGTACTTC
CASRATGSPYEQYF
>TRBV5-1|-|TRBJ2-7|TRBD2
TGCGCCAGCAGACTGATAGATCGAGCGGGAGGGTTCTACGAGCAGTACTTC
CASRLIDRAGGFYEQYF
>TRBV27|-|TRBJ2-7|-
TGTGCCAGCAGTTTACAAGGGCCCCCCTACGAGCAGTACTTC
CASSLQGPPYEQYF
>TRBV28|-|TRBJ1-1|-
TGTGCCAGCAGTTCACTTATGGGTGAAGCTTTCTTT
CASSSLMGEAFF
>TRBV27|-|TRBJ2-1|-
TGTGCCAGCAGTTTATGGGGGGTGACTCCAGGGGCCGACGGGGCATTACGGAATGAGCAGTTCTTC
CASSLWGVTPGADGALRNEQFF
>TRBV7-8|-|TRBJ1-3|TRBD1
TGTGCCAGCACCCCCGGGACAGGGGACCGAAACACCATATATTTT
CASTPGTGDRNTIYF
>TRBV27|few|TRBJ2-2|-
TGTGCCAGCAGTCCCCCCACCGGGGAGCTGTTTTTT
CASSPPTGELFF
>TRBV11-2|once|TRBJ2-7|TRBD2
TGTGCCAGCAGTTCACGCGCTAGCGGGAGGGCCATCTACGAGCAGTACTTC
CASSSRASGRAIYEQYF
>TRBV5-1|-|TRBJ2-2|-
TGCGCCAGCAGCTTGGGTACCCCGCCTGGGGAGCTGTTTTTT
CASSLGTPPGELFF
>TRBV9|-|TRBJ1-2|-
TGTGCCAGCTCCCCTAGCGGGGTATGGGGCTACACCTTC
CASSPSGVWGYTF
>TRBV6-5|once|TRBJ1-2|-
TGTGCCAGCAGTTACGCAGGGGAGGGCGTTGGTGGCTACACCTTC
CASSYAGEGVGGYTF
>TRBV5-1|-|TRBJ2-1|TRBD2
TGCGCCAGCAGCTTAGGACTAGCGGGAGCATCTGCCGGCGATGAGCAGTTCTTC
CASSLGLAGASAGDEQFF
>TRBV18|-|TRBJ2-1|TRBD1
TGTGCCAGCTCCGCGACAGGGGGCTACAATGAGCAGTTCTTC
CASSATGGYNEQFF
>TRBV27|-|TRBJ2-2|-
TGTGCCAGCAGTTTATTGGTCCCATCCGGGGAGCTGTTTTTT
CASSLLVPSGELFF
>TRBV14|-|TRBJ2-3|TRBD2
TGTGCCAGCAGCCAAGATCGACGGACTAGACACACAGATACGCAGTATTTT
CASSQDRRTRHTDTQYF
>TRBV7-9|-|TRBJ1-5|-
TGTGCCAGCAGCTCACAAAGCAATCAGCCCCAGCATTTT
CASSSQSNQPQHF
>TRBV6-5|-|TRBJ2-7|TRBD1
TGTGCCAGCAGTATAAGACAGGGGCAGTTCGAGCAGTACTTC
CASSIRQGQFEQYF
>TRBV6-1|-|TRBJ2-1|-
TGTGCCAGCAGCGGGAACTACAATGAGCAGTTCTTC
CASSGNYNEQFF
>TRBV29-1|-|TRBJ1-4|-
TGCAGCGTTGGACGGTCGGGGGCAACTAATGAAAAACTGTTTTTT
CSVGRSGATNEKLFF
>TRBV7-9|-|TRBJ2-5|-
TGTGCCAGCAGCCCGACCTGGGGGGAGACCCAGTACTTC
CASSPTWGETQYF
>TRBV28|-|TRBJ2-5|-
TGTGCCAGCGAGGATGGCAGGGGCCTCCGAGAGACCCAGTACTTC
CASEDGRGLRETQYF
>TRBV7-9|-|TRBJ2-7|-
TGTGCCAGCAGCTTAGGGGCGGGAAGCTCCTACGAGCAGTACTTC
CASSLGAGSSYEQYF
>TRBV29-1|-|TRBJ2-5|TRBD1
TGCAGCGTTGCCGGGACAGCAAAACCAGAGACCCAGTACTTC
CSVAGTAKPETQYF
>TRBV7-8|-|TRBJ2-7|TRBD2
TGTGCCAGCAGCTTCGGGACTATAGCCTTCGAGCAGTACTTC
CASSFGTIAFEQYF
>TRBV10-3|-|TRBJ2-2|-
TGTGCCATCAGTGTTATAACCGGGGAGCTGTTTTTT
CAISVITGELFF
>TRBV5-5|-|TRBJ2-1|-
TGTGCCAGCAGCTTGGGGACGGGAGAGGGGTTCTTC
CASSLGTGEGFF
>TRBV7-9|-|TRBJ2-6|-
TGTGCCAGCAGTCCTACAGGTTCTGGGGCCAACGTCCTGACTTTC
CASSPTGSGANVLTF
>TRBV5-4|-|TRBJ1-2|TRBD1
TGTGCCAGCAGCTCAGCCGACAGGGGGGACTATGGCTACACCTTC
CASSSADRGDYGYTF
>TRBV5-1|-|TRBJ2-5|-
TGCGCCAGCAGCTGGGCGTCCCTCCCGCTGGGGGAGACCCAGTACTTC
CASSWASLPLGETQYF
>TRBV6-6|-|TRBJ2-3|TRBD2
TGTGCCAGCACCTACGGGCGGGAGACTGATACGCAGTATTTT
CASTYGRETDTQYF